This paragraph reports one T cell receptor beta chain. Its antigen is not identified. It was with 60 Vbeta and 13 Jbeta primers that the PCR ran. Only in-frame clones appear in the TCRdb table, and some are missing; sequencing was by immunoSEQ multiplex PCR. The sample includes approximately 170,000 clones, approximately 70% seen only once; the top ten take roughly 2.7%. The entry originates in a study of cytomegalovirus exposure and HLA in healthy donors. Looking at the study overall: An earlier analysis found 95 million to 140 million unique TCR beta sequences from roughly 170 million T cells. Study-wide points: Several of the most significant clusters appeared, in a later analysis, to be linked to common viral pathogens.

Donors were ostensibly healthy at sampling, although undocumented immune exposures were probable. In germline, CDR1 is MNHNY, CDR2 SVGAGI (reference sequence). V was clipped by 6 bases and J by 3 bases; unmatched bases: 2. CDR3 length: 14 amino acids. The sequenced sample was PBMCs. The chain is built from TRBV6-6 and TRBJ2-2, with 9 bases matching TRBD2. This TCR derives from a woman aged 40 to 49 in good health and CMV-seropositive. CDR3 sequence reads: CASRGGGDTGELFF. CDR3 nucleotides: TGTGCCAGCAGGGGCGGGGGGGACACCGGGGAGCTGTTTTTT.